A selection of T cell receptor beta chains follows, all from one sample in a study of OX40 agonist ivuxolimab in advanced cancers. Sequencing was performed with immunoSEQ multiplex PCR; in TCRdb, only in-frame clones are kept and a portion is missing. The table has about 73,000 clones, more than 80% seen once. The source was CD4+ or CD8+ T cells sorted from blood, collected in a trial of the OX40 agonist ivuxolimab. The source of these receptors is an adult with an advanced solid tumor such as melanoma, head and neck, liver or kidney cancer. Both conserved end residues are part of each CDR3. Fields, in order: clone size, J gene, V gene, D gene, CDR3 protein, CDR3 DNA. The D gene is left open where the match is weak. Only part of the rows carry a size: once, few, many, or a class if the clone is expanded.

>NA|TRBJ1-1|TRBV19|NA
CASSRGVGQNTEAFF
TGTGCCAGTAGTAGAGGAGTGGGACAGAACACTGAAGCTTTCTTT
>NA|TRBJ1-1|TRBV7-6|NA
CASSLSGDDTEAFF
TGTGCCAGCAGCTTATCGGGTGACGACACTGAAGCTTTCTTT
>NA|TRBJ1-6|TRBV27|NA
CASSTLPNRADSPLHF
TGTGCCAGCAGTACTCTCCCCAACAGGGCCGATTCACCCCTCCACTTT
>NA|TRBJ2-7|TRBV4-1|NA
CASSQGFDSYEQYF
TGCGCCAGCAGCCAAGGATTCGACTCCTACGAGCAGTACTTC
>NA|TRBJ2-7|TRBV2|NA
CASTTYSLSYEQYF
TGTGCCAGCACCACGTACTCCCTCTCCTACGAGCAGTACTTC
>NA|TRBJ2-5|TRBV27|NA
CASSFRTARETQYF
TGTGCCAGCAGTTTTCGGACGGCCCGGGAGACCCAGTACTTC
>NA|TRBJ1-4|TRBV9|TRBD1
CASSGLRDSNEKLFF
TGTGCCAGCAGCGGCCTCCGGGACAGTAATGAAAAACTGTTTTTT
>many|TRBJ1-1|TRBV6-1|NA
CASSEPGQVTEAFF
TGTGCCAGCAGTGAACCAGGGCAGGTCACTGAAGCTTTCTTT
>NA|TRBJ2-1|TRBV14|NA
CASSQDLTGDMSDEQFF
TGTGCCAGCAGCCAAGACCTAACCGGCGACATGAGCGATGAGCAGTTCTTC
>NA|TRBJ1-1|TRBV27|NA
CASSTTLTGYMNTEAFF
TGTGCCAGCAGTACCACGTTAACAGGTTACATGAACACTGAAGCTTTCTTT
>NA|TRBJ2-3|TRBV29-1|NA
CSVASLGELADTQYF
TGCAGCGTTGCATCGTTGGGGGAGTTAGCAGATACGCAGTATTTT
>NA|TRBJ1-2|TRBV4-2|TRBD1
CASSQGSGTGNGYTF
TGTGCCAGCAGCCAAGGTTCCGGGACAGGGAACGGCTACACCTTC
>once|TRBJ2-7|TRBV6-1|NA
CASIETEFLYEQYF
TGTGCCAGCATCGAGACAGAATTTCTCTACGAGCAGTACTTC
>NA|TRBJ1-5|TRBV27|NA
CASSPSRGAKFDQPQHF
TGTGCCAGCTCACCGTCGAGGGGGGCTAAGTTCGATCAGCCCCAGCATTTT
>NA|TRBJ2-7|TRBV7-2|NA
CASSPLGSYEQYF
TGTGCCAGCAGCCCCCTGGGGTCGTACGAGCAGTACTTC
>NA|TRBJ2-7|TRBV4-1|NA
CASSPMLTSPYEQYF
TGCGCCAGCAGCCCGATGTTGACAAGTCCCTACGAGCAGTACTTC
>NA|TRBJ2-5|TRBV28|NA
CASSLTGGAETQYF
TGTGCCAGCAGTTTAACCGGAGGGGCTGAGACCCAGTACTTC
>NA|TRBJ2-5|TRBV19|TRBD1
CASSTGQGTPYQETQYF
TGTGCCAGTAGTACAGGACAGGGGACCCCGTACCAAGAGACCCAGTACTTC
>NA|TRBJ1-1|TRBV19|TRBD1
CASSFFGTEAFF
TGTGCCAGTAGTTTCTTTGGGACAGAGGCTTTCTTT
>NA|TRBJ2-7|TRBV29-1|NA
CSVRGTYYEQYF
TGCAGCGTACGAGGGACCTACTACGAGCAGTACTTC
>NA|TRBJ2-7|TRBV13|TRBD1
CASKTGSSYEQYF
TGTGCCAGCAAGACAGGGAGCTCCTACGAGCAGTACTTC
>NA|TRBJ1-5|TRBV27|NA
CASSGHPNQPQHF
TGTGCCAGCAGTGGGCACCCTAATCAGCCCCAGCATTTT
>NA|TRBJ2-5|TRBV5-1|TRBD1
CASSLWDRGPRETQYF
TGCGCCAGCAGCTTGTGGGACAGGGGACCCCGAGAGACCCAGTACTTC
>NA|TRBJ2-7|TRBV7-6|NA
CASSSRLYEQYF
TGTGCCAGCAGCTCAAGACTCTACGAGCAGTACTTC
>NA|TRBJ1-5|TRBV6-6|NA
CASRQGFNQPQHF
TGTGCCAGCAGGCAGGGTTTCAATCAGCCCCAGCATTTT
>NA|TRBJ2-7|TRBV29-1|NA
CSVEAGYSYEQYF
TGCAGCGTTGAGGCGGGGTACTCCTACGAGCAGTACTTC
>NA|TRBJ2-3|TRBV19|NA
CASSNTDTQYF
TGTGCCAGTAGTAACACAGATACGCAGTATTTT
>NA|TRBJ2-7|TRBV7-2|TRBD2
CASSWGTSTSGKREQYF
TGTGCCAGCAGCTGGGGGACCTCCACTAGCGGGAAGCGCGAGCAGTACTTC
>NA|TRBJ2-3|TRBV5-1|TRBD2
CASSPGLAGADTQYF
TGCGCCAGCAGCCCGGGACTAGCGGGGGCCGATACGCAGTATTTT
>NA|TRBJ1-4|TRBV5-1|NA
CASSFDWFRTNEKLFF
TGCGCCAGCAGCTTCGATTGGTTTCGAACTAATGAAAAACTGTTTTTT
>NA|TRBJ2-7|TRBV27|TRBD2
CASSLSGLAGGLGEQYF
TGTGCCAGCAGTTTATCGGGACTAGCGGGAGGGCTTGGGGAGCAGTACTTC